A selection of T cell receptor beta chains follows, all from one sample in a study of tumor and adjacent non-tumor tissue in lung cancer. Each CDR3 protein gets one entry after TCRdb re-called the multiplex PCR reads with MiXCR. The table includes under 250,000 distinct CDR3 sequences, 60% to 75% detected once. Material: lung tumor tissue. These receptors were taken from a man aged 55 to 69 with non-small cell lung cancer. Each CDR3 is given without its conserved first and last residue.

v_call,cdr3_aa
TRBV10-1,ASSDSTGINAEAF
TRBV20-1,SARDPTSGGFGIGELF
TRBV11-3,ASISRGPVGYRAGELF
TRBV6-5,ACRPQLSEGYEQY
TRBV4-2,ASSQEMGLITGELF
TRBV7-2,ASSPRLAGAKDTQY
TRBV20-1,SAREARATYNTSLH
TRBV28,AGKMTGGSQSQH
TRBV20-1,STRDPARGVRDTEAF
TRBV11-1,ASGVYGSGGVQF
TRBV6-5,ASNWTGAGGTEAI
TRBV6-1,VSSSPGWPNQPQH
TRBV11-2,ASSLGAGLGTEAF
TRBV5-5,ASSSTTGIGGYT
TRBV10-2,ASRSTSEGTQY
TRBV12-3/TRBV12-4,ASSLGPEAF
TRBV5-1,ASSRGTEQYEQY
TRBV11-2,ANSLEAAGLKI
TRBV11-2,AISVLHSSYEQY
TRBV2,TIKTAWGQETQY
TRBV5-6,ASSLQVQETQY
TRBV11-1,ASSLGGGGPFISTDTQY
TRBV12-3/TRBV12-4,TSTPVGTDTQY
TRBV2,ASSETRASSQVDYT
TRBV10-1,ASSEMVLGEQF
TRBV4-1,ASSQVPRANTGELF
TRBV11-3,ASSRKYLAGDEQF
TRBV29-1,SVAVQVTYGYT
TRBV6-1,ASSPRPNT
TRBV6-2/TRBV6-3,ASLHSAATLSDTQY
TRBV7-8,AGSLVPDTQY
TRBV29-1,SVGGEGTDTQY
TRBV4-2,ASSQDAEGAIVNQPRH
TRBV20-1,SPRRSSGSLNEQY
TRBV29-1,SIGNAWTGGTEAF
TRBV12-3/TRBV12-4,ASSRLGTGPSDGGYT
TRBV30,AWSYVGRENTEAF
TRBV5-5,ASRRQGQESQY
TRBV5-6,ASSSNLGSNVKLF
TRBV5-5,ASSLVLAGGWSYNEQL
TRBV6-2/TRBV6-3,ASSYSVSYIGELF
TRBV4-1,ASSQNGLELNEQF
TRBV4-3,ASSQGPRGIYDEQF
TRBV29-1,NVEDGEYGYT
TRBV11-2,ASKELAGASSTATQY
TRBV11-3,ASSVDDSFLGTTIY
TRBV19,ASSTAQETQY
TRBV20-1,SASLLPDHEQH
TRBV4-1,ASSQDLSIDTQY
TRBV6-1,ARSVTLLYEQY
TRBV29-1,SVETPQKCYGYT
TRBV29-1,SARFPSSGNTIY
TRBV7-2,ASSTSTGGGDTQY
TRBV11-1,ASSFDIRNTGELF
TRBV7-9,ASNLRQGNSWEQY
TRBV12-3/TRBV12-4,ASSYGSSGTVTQY
TRBV4-3,VSSQDWAQLAGRTYYNEQF
TRBV20-1,SARAGGQPQH
TRBV4-1,ASRQPGGSEAF
TRBV4-1,ASSQDFNYNSPLH